Listed here is a single TCR beta chain. V lost 4 bases, J lost 7 bases, and 6 bases stayed unmatched. CDR1 and CDR2 (germline): LNHDA, SQIVND (reference sequence). The CDR3 extends over 14 amino acids. In the original workflow: Amplified reference gene primers provided the basis for estimating nucleated cell counts. Method: immunoSEQ multiplex PCR; TCRdb's copy keeps in-frame clones and lacks some. The V and J calls and clone size come from that table; D and trimming were worked out from the DNA. The sample records about 100,000 clones, over 80% being singletons. The entry originates in a study of blood T cell repertoires in COVID-19. The wider study: The United States, Italy and Spain provided the acute and convalescent COVID-19 samples.

This chain links TRBV19 with TRBJ2-5, with 10 bases matching TRBD2. Sequencing was done on a sample of peripheral blood. This TCR was recovered from a man aged 80 or over with acute or convalescent COVID-19. CDR3 nucleotide sequence: TGTGCCAGTAGTACTAGCGGGGGCTCCGGGACCCAGTACTTC. This encodes CASSTSGGSGTQYF.